Detailed here is one TCR beta chain. These data belong to a study of blood T cell repertoires in COVID-19. Study-wide context: The study drew acute and convalescent COVID-19 samples from the United States, Italy and Spain. T cells, B-cell-depleted T cells, or PBMCs supplied cDNA or gDNA.

V lost 4 bases, J lost 3 bases, and 12 bases stayed unmatched. Germline V gene lookup returns CDR1 SGHRS and CDR2 YFSETQ. This CDR3 contains 17 residues. Per the study methods: Estimation of nucleated cell counts relied on the amplification of reference gene primers. Here immunoSEQ multiplex PCR was the method, and the copy in TCRdb shows in-frame clones only, minus some. The V and J calls and the clone size are those of that table, but D and trimming were determined from the DNA. The table lists roughly 250,000 clones, about 87% of them singletons. The gene calls are TRBV5-1 and TRBJ2-3; TRBD2 matches at 9 bases. The sample comprised peripheral blood. The sequence was obtained from a human donor in a cohort sampled during active COVID-19. CDR3 in DNA: TGCGCCAGCAGCAAGGGACGCGGGAGGGGAGCGACAGATACGCAGTATTTT. Its protein product is CASSKGRGRGATDTQYF.